Below, 2 T cell receptor beta chains from the same sample are listed, as sequenced in a study of T-cell reconstitution after alpha-beta-depleted transplantation in children. TCRbeta library preparation incorporated unique molecular identifiers. One entry per CDR3 protein, called by TCRdb with MiXCR from the PCR reads. The table records some 200,000 distinct CDR3 sequences, about 8.4% of them present only once. Source: PBMCs, mostly from graft donor cells, taken 360 days after TCRalphabeta/CD19-depleted stem cell transplant. The receptors here all came from a male patient aged 2-10 years who had a stem cell transplant for acute myeloid leukemia, so the T cells may come from the graft donor.

This clonotype has only a few counts. The J gene is TRBJ2-2, the V gene TRBV12-3 or TRBV12-4, with D perhaps being TRBD1 or TRBD2 (5 bases each). The V and J ends lost 5 bases and 7 bases respectively, with 17 bases between them. CDR3 length: 15 residues. For the CDR3, the DNA is TGTGCCAGCAGTAACCCGGGACCTACCGACGGGGAGCTGTTTTTT. Translating it yields CASSNPGPTDGELFF.

This clonotype has just a few counts. V and J are TRBV12-3 or TRBV12-4 and TRBJ2-7; D may be TRBD1 or TRBD2 (5 bases each). V was clipped by 0 bases and J by 0 bases, with 12 bases between them. This CDR3 has 16 residues. The CDR3 spells CASSLALAGSSYEQYF. In nucleotides, the CDR3 is TGTGCCAGCAGTTTAGCGCTGGCAGGGAGCTCCTACGAGCAGTACTTC.